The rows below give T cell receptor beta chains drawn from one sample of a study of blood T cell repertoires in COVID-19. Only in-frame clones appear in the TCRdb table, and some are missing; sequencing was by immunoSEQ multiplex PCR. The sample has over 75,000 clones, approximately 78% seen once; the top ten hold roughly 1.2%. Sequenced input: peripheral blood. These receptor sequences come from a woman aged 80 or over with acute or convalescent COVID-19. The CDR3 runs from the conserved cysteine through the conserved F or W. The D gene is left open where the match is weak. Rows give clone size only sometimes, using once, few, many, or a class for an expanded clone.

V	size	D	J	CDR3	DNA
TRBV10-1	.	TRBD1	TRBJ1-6	CASSEAGGHSPLHF	TGCGCCAGCAGTGAGGCAGGGGGCCATTCACCCCTCCACTTT
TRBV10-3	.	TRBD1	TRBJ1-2	CAISDRTGKDYGYTF	TGTGCCATCAGTGACCGGACAGGGAAAGACTATGGCTACACCTTC
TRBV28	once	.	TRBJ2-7	CASSTPTPEQYF	TGTGCCAGCAGTACCCCTACGCCCGAGCAGTACTTC
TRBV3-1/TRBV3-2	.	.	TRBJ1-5	CASSLQGNSNQPQHF	TGTGCCAGCAGCCTACAGGGAAATAGCAATCAGCCCCAGCATTTT
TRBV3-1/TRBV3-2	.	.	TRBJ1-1	CASSLPGANTEAFF	TGTGCCAGCAGCCTCCCGGGAGCGAACACTGAAGCTTTCTTT
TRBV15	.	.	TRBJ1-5	CATNKEYSNQPQHF	TGTGCCACCAACAAGGAGTATAGCAATCAGCCCCAGCATTTT
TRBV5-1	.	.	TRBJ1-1	CASSPPAGGVGNTEAFF	TGCGCCAGCAGCCCCCCGGCCGGAGGGGTCGGGAACACTGAAGCTTTCTTT
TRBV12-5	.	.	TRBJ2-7	CASGFPAYEQYF	TGTGCTAGTGGTTTTCCCGCCTACGAGCAGTACTTC
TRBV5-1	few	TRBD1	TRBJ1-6	CASRTGTGGAGRSYNSPLHF	TGCGCCAGCAGAACCGGGACAGGGGGCGCAGGGCGCTCCTATAATTCACCCCTCCACTTT
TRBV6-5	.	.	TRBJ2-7	CASRSTELSYEQYF	TGTGCCAGCAGGTCGACAGAGCTCTCCTACGAGCAGTACTTC
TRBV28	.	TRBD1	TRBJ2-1	CASSSTGGPNNEQFF	TGTGCCAGCAGCTCTACAGGGGGCCCCAACAATGAGCAGTTCTTC
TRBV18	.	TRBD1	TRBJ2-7	CASLPTGTAWGEQYF	TGTGCCAGCCTGCCAACCGGGACAGCATGGGGCGAGCAGTACTTC
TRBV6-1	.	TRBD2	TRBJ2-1	CASSEGSGRGGQFF	TGTGCCAGCAGTGAAGGGAGCGGGCGGGGGGGACAGTTCTTC
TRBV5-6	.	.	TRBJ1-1	CASTSRGILHTEAFF	TGTGCCAGCACCTCGAGAGGGATCTTGCACACTGAAGCTTTCTTT
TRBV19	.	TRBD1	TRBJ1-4	CASSDRVREKLFF	TGTGCCAGTTCGGACAGGGTTAGGGAAAAACTGTTTTTT
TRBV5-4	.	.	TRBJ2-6	CASSYSSGANVLTF	TGTGCCAGCAGCTATAGCTCTGGGGCCAACGTCCTGACTTTC
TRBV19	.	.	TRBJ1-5	CASSTPGGSQHF	TGTGCCAGTAGTACCCCGGGTGGGTCCCAGCATTTT
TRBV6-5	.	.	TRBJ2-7	CASSYRGQFDNEQYF	TGTGCCAGCAGTTACCGAGGACAGTTCGATAACGAGCAGTACTTC
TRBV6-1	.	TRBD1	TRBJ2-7	CASSERAGGLYEQYF	TGTGCCAGCAGTGAAAGGGCAGGGGGCCTCTACGAGCAGTACTTC
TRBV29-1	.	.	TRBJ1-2	CSVDDGAWAHSFLYGYTF	TGCAGCGTTGATGATGGGGCCTGGGCCCACTCCTTTTTATATGGCTACACCTTC
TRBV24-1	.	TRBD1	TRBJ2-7	CATSPGQGNVEQYF	TGTGCCACCAGTCCGGGACAGGGTAATGTCGAGCAGTACTTC
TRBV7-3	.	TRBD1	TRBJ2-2	CASSQDRAYTGELFF	TGTGCCAGCAGCCAGGACAGGGCCTACACCGGGGAGCTGTTTTTT
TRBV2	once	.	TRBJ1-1	CASGKRYEAFF	TGTGCCAGCGGCAAGAGGTATGAAGCTTTCTTT
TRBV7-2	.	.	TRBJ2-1	CASSSVPESGQFF	TGTGCCAGCAGTTCCGTTCCGGAGAGCGGGCAGTTCTTC
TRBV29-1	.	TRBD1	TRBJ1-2	CSVDGTDYGYTF	TGCAGCGTTGATGGGACAGATTATGGCTACACCTTC
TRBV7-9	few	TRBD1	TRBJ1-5	CASSFWTGAGNQPQHF	TGTGCCAGCAGCTTCTGGACAGGGGCGGGCAATCAGCCCCAGCATTTT
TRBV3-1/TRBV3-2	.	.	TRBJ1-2	CASSQVSLAAYGYTF	TGTGCCAGCAGCCAAGTAAGTTTGGCAGCGTATGGCTACACCTTC
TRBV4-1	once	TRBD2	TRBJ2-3	CASSQSSGADTQYF	TGCGCCAGCAGCCAATCCAGCGGGGCAGATACGCAGTATTTT
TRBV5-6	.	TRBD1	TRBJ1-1	CASSSLRGQGAVRAFF	TGTGCCAGCAGCTCTCTTAGAGGACAGGGGGCAGTGAGGGCTTTCTTT
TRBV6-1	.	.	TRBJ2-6	CASSEESGVSGANVLTF	TGTGCCAGCAGTGAAGAATCAGGGGTCTCTGGGGCCAACGTCCTGACTTTC
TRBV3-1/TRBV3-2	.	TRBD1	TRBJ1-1	CASSPEQGAWNTEAFF	TGTGCCAGCAGCCCTGAACAGGGGGCTTGGAACACTGAAGCTTTCTTT
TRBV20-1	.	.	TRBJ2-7	CSASPNLGVAGLGEQYF	TGCAGTGCTAGTCCGAACCTCGGGGTGGCGGGACTCGGCGAGCAGTACTTC
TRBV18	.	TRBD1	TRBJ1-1	CASSQTDRAAFF	TGTGCCAGCTCACAAACGGACAGGGCCGCTTTCTTT
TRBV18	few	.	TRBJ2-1	CASSSDTLGNEQFF	TGTGCCAGCTCATCGGACACTCTTGGGAATGAGCAGTTCTTC
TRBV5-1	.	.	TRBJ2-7	CASSLVGDSSYEQYF	TGCGCCAGCAGCTTGGTCGGAGACAGCTCCTACGAGCAGTACTTC
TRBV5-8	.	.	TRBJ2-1	CASTNWGEGAYNEQFF	TGTGCCAGCACTAACTGGGGGGAAGGAGCCTACAATGAGCAGTTCTTC
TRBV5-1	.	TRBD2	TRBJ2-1	CASSKSRTSGGANEQFF	TGCGCCAGCAGCAAGAGCCGGACTAGCGGGGGGGCCAATGAGCAGTTCTTC
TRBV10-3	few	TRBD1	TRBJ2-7	CAISSGTGVYEQYF	TGTGCCATCAGTTCCGGGACAGGAGTCTACGAGCAGTACTTC
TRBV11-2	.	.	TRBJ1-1	CASSLGTGDTEAFF	TGTGCCAGCAGCTTAGGAACGGGGGACACTGAAGCTTTCTTT
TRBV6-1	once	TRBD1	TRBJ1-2	CASSDRLDRGNYGYTF	TGTGCCAGCAGTGATCGTTTAGACAGGGGCAACTATGGCTACACCTTC
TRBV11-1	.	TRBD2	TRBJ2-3	CASSPWTSGGTDTQYF	TGTGCCAGCAGCCCGTGGACTAGCGGGGGTACAGATACGCAGTATTTT
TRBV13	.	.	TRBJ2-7	CASSLFAAYEQYF	TGTGCCAGCAGCTTATTTGCAGCCTACGAGCAGTACTTC
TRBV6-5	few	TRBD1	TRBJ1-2	CASRTGVGGYTF	TGTGCCAGCAGAACAGGGGTGGGTGGCTACACCTTC
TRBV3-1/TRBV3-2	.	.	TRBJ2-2	CASSQDGRTGELFF	TGTGCCAGCAGCCAAGATGGGAGAACCGGGGAGCTGTTTTTT
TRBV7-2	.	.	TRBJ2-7	CASSLGGIGTYEQYF	TGTGCCAGCAGCTTAGGCGGGATTGGAACCTACGAGCAGTACTTC
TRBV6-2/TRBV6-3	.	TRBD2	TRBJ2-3	CASSPGLAGPKDTQYF	TGTGCCAGCAGTCCAGGACTAGCGGGGCCTAAAGATACGCAGTATTTT
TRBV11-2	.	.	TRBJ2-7	CASSRQGPYEQYF	TGTGCCAGCAGCCGGCAGGGTCCCTACGAGCAGTACTTC
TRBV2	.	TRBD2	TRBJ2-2	CASRDRLAGTSGELFF	TGTGCCAGCAGGGATAGACTAGCGGGAACGTCCGGGGAGCTGTTTTTT
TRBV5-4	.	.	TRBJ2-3	CASSRQTGIADTQYF	TGTGCCAGCAGCCGTCAGACAGGTATCGCAGATACGCAGTATTTT